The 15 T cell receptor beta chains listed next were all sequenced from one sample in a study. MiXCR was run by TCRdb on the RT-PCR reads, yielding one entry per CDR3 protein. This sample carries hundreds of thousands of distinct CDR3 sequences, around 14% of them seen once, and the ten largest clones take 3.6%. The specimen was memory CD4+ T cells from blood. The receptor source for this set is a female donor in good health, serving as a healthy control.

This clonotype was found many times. DNA of the CDR3: TGTGCCAGCAGTTATGAGCGAGATCCCTACGAGCAGTACTTC. Its translation: CASSYERDPYEQYF. The V and J genes are TRBV12-3 or TRBV12-4 and TRBJ2-7; D gene ambiguous. Trimming stripped 4 bases from V and 2 bases from J, with 12 bases between. The CDR3 loop spans 14 amino acids.

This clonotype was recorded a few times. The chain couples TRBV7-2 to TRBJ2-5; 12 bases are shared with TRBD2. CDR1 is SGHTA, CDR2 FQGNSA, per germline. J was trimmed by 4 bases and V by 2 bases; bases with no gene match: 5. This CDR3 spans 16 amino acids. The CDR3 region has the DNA TGTGCCAGCAGCTTAAGACTAGCGGGGGTCGGAGAGACCCAGTACTTC. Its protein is CASSLRLAGVGETQYF.

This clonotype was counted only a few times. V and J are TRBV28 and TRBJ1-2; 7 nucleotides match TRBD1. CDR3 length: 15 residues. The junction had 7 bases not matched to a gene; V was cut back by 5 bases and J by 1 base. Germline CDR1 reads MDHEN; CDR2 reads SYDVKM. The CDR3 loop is CASSPSGQSNYGYTF. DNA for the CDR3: TGTGCCAGCAGTCCCTCGGGACAGAGTAACTATGGCTACACCTTC.

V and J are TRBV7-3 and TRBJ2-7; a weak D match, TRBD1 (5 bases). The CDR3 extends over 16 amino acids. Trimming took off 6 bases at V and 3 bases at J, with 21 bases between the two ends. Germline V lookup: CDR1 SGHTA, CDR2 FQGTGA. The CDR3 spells CASSLGQRSDVYEQYF. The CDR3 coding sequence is TGTGCCAGCAGTTTAGGACAACGCAGCGACGTCTACGAGCAGTACTTC.

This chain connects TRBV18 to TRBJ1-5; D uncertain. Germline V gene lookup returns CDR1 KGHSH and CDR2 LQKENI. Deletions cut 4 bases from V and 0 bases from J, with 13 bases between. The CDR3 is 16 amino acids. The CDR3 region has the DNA TGTGCCAGCTCACGGGAAAATTATTATAGCAATCAGCCCCAGCATTTT. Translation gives CASSRENYYSNQPQHF.

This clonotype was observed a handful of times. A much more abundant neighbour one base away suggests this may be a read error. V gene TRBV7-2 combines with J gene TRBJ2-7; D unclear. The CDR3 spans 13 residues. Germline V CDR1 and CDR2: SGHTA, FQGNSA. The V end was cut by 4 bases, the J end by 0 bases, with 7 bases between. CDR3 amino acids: CASSWHSSYEQYF. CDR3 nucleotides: TGTGCCAGCAGCTGGCACAGCTCCTACGAGCAGTACTTC. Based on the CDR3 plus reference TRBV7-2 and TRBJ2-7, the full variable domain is GAGVSQSPSNKVTEKGKDVELRCDPISGHTALYWYRQSLGQGLEFLIYFQGNSAPDKSGLPSDRFSAERTGGSVSTLTIQRTQQEDSAVYLCASSWHSSYEQYFGPGTRLTVT.

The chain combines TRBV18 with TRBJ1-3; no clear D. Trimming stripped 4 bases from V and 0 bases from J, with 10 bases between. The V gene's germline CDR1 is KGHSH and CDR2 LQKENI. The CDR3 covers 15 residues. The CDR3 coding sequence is TGTGCCAGCTCACTCCGGGAAAGCTCTGGAAACACCATATATTTT. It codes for CASSLRESSGNTIYF.

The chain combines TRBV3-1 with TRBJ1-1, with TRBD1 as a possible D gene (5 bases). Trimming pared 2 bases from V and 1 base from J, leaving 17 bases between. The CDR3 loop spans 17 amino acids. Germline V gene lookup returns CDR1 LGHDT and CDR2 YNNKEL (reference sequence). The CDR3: CASSQRIRQFQNTEAFF. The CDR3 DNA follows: TGTGCCAGCAGCCAACGCATTAGACAGTTTCAGAACACTGAAGCTTTCTTT.

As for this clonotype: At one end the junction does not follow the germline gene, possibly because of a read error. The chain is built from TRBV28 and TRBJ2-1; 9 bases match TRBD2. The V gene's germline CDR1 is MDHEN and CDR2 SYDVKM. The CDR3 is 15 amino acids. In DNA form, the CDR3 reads TGTGCCAGCAGTTCCCTGTCGGTGGTAGCGGGAGCGATCCACTTC. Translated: CASSSLSVVAGAIHF.

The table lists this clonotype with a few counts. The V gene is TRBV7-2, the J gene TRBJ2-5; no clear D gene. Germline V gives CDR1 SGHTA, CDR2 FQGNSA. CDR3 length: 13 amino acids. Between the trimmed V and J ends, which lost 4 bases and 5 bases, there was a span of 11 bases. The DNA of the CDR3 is TGTGCCAGCAGCTCGACACGTGAGGAGACCCAGTACTTC. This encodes CASSSTREETQYF.

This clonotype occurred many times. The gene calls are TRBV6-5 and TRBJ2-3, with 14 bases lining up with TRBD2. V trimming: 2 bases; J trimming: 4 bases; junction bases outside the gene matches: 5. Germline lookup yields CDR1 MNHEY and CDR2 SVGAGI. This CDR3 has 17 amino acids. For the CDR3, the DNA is TGTGCCAGCAGTTACCTGACTAGCGGGAGGGCTGCAGATACGCAGTATTTT. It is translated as CASSYLTSGRAADTQYF.

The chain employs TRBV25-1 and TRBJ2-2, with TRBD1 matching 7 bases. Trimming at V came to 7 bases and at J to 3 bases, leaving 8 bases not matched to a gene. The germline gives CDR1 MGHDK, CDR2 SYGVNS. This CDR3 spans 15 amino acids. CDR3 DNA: TGTGCCAGCACCCCAGGACAGGCGTACACCGGGGAGCTGTTTTTT. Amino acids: CASTPGQAYTGELFF.

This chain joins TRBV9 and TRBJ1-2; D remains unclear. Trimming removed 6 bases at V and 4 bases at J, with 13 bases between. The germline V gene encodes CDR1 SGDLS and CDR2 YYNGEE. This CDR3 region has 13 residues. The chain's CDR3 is CASTRTGSYGYTF. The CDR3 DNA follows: TGTGCCAGCACCAGGACGGGGAGCTATGGCTACACCTTC.

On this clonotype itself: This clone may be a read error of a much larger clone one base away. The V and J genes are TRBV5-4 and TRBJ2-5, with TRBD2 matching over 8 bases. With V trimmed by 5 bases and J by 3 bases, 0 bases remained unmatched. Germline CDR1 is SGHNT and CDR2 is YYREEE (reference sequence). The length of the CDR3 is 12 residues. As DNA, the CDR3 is TGTGCCAGCAGGCGGGGGGAAGAGACCCAGTACTTC. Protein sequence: CASRRGEETQYF.

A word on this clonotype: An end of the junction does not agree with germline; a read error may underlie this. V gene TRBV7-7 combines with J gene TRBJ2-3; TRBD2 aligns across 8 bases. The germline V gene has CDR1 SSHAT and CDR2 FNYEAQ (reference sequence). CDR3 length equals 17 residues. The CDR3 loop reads CASSPWALAGRTDTQYF. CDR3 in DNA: TGTGCTAGCAGCCCCTGGGCGCTAGCGGGTCGCACAGATACGCAGTATTTT.